This TCR beta chain is from a study of control samples from healthy donors and cancer patients. TCRdb's table, derived via immunoSEQ multiplex PCR, lists solely in-frame clones and lacks some. Of fewer than 95,000 clones listed, roughly 86% are singletons. The ends lost 8 bases at V and 7 bases at J; junction bases unmatched: 13. Germline V CDR1 and CDR2: MNHEY, SVGAGI. This CDR3 is built from 14 residues. The V call is TRBV6-5, the J call TRBJ1-2, with 7 bases lining up with TRBD1. The sequencing sample was made of blood. The receptor was derived from a woman aged 45-65 years in good health. The chain's CDR3 is CASGLEQGLGGYTF. Here the CDR3 DNA reads TGTGCCAGCGGTTTGGAACAGGGGTTAGGTGGCTACACCTTC.